This passage covers 8 T cell receptor beta chains from one sample sequenced in a study of CD8+ T cells in alopecia areata. Extracted from the samples, RNA was reverse transcribed into cDNA to serve as the sequencing template. Generated by immunoSEQ multiplex PCR, the TCRdb table keeps only in-frame clones and is missing some. Among roughly 130,000 clones listed, 50% to 60% were seen once. This specimen consisted of CD4+ T cells sorted from blood, obtained at week 0. The receptors stem from a human donor with alopecia areata.

This clone has just a few counts. The CDR3, as DNA: TGTGCCAGCAGCCCCGATCCGGCCAAGAGTGGCTACACCTTC. Its translation is CASSPDPAKSGYTF. The chain couples TRBV7-9 to TRBJ1-2; D is ambiguous. V lost 5 bases and J lost 7, with 17 bases in between. Germline-derived CDR1 and CDR2 are SEHNR and FQNEAQ (reference sequence). The CDR3 contains 14 residues.

The V gene is TRBV9, the J gene TRBJ2-5, with D perhaps TRBD1 or TRBD2 (5 bases each). The V and J ends lost 0 bases and 3 bases respectively, with 12 bases between them. CDR1 is SGDLS and CDR2 is YYNGEE in the germline V gene. The CDR3 contains 15 residues. Written as DNA, the CDR3 is TGTGCCAGCAGCGTAGAGGGGACCCGAGAAGAGACCCAGTACTTC. Translating gives CASSVEGTREETQYF.

The chain is built from TRBV25-1 and TRBJ2-5, with D maybe TRBD1 (6 bases). CDR1 MGHDK and CDR2 SYGVNS come from the germline V gene. The CDR3 spans 15 residues. V gave up 4 bases and J gave up 5 bases, with 17 bases separating them. The CDR3 DNA sequence: TGTGCCAGCAGTGGCCTCAGGGGCGTCGGGGAGACCCAGTACTTC. Its protein product is CASSGLRGVGETQYF.

This clone was found a few times. This rearrangement joins TRBV4-3 to TRBJ2-3, with 7 bases that match TRBD2. CDR3 size: 16 residues. Germline V gene data show CDR1 as LGHNA and CDR2 as YSLEER. The J segment lost 2 bases and the V segment lost 3 bases, leaving 8 bases of the junction unmatched. CDR3 loop: CASSQDGGLHTDTQYF. The DNA of the CDR3 is TGCGCCAGCAGCCAGGATGGGGGACTACACACAGATACGCAGTATTTT.

The CDR3 here is CAISGQGSTDTQYF. The CDR3 bases are TGTGCCATCAGTGGACAGGGAAGCACAGATACGCAGTATTTT. The rearrangement joins TRBV10-3 to TRBJ2-3, with 7 bases aligning to TRBD1. Germline CDR1 is ENHRY and CDR2 is SYGVKD. The CDR3 runs 14 residues. Unmatched junction bases numbered 1, after V lost 4 bases and J lost 0 bases.

The V gene is TRBV20-1, the J gene TRBJ2-3, with TRBD2 matching 7 bases. Germline V gene sequence: CDR1 DFQATT, CDR2 SNEGSKA (reference sequence). The CDR3 has 11 residues. J lost 6 bases, V lost 3 bases, and 0 bases had no gene match. CDR3 in amino acids: CSASGRDTQYF. CDR3 nucleotides: TGCAGTGCTAGCGGGAGGGATACGCAGTATTTT.

The chain has TRBV27 and TRBJ1-1; 8 nucleotides match TRBD1. This CDR3 region has 16 residues. Germline trimming cut 6 bases from V and 0 bases from J; bases unmatched to any gene: 9. Looked up from germline, CDR1 is MNHEY and CDR2 is SMNVEV (reference sequence). The CDR3 here is CASSLTWTGLNTEAFF. CDR3 nucleotides: TGTGCCAGCAGCCTTACATGGACAGGGTTGAACACTGAAGCTTTCTTT.

This clone has just a few counts. V gene TRBV15 combines with J gene TRBJ2-3; 8 bases are shared with TRBD1. The V gene's germline CDR1 is LNHNV and CDR2 YYDKDF (reference sequence). Trimming cost V 0 bases and J 3 bases; bases outside gene matches: 8. This CDR3 has 17 residues. Here the CDR3 DNA reads TGTGCCACCAGCAGAGACACGACAGGGGAGTTTACAGATACGCAGTATTTT. It yields the protein CATSRDTTGEFTDTQYF.